One sample yielded the 4 T cell receptor beta chains listed below, sequenced in a study of blood T cell repertoires in COVID-19. Clones were sequenced by immunoSEQ multiplex PCR, and TCRdb holds only the in-frame ones, with some missing. The sample gives roughly 65,000 clones, roughly 81% of which show up once; around 16% is in the top ten. Sequenced material: peripheral blood. The receptors were gathered from an elderly man with acute or convalescent COVID-19.

This clone was picked up a small number of times. This sequence joins TRBV7-9 and TRBJ2-1; TRBD2 is a possible D gene (7 bases). This CDR3 has 16 amino acids. Trimming removed 3 bases from V and 0 bases from J, with 12 bases in between. Per germline, CDR1 SEHNR and CDR2 FQNEAQ (reference sequence). CDR3 region: CASSFRGGSSYNEQFF. The CDR3 nucleotides are TGTGCCAGCAGCTTTAGGGGGGGAAGCTCCTACAATGAGCAGTTCTTC.

This sequence joins TRBV5-1 and TRBJ2-3; no reliable D call. CDR1 and CDR2 (germline): SGHRS, YFSETQ. Trimming cost V 3 bases and J 4 bases, with 12 bases left between them. The CDR3 spans 14 residues. CDR3 nucleotides: TGCGCCAGCAGCTCTATATCGGGTGCAGATACGCAGTATTTT. Encoded protein: CASSSISGADTQYF.

Comment on this clone: This same CDR3 is encoded by further DNA sequences in the sample. The rearrangement links TRBV27 to TRBJ1-4, with D hard to call. Trimming cost V 6 bases and J 8 bases, with 16 bases left between them. The CDR3 has 14 amino acids. Germline loops: CDR1 MNHEY, CDR2 SMNVEV (reference sequence). The CDR3 DNA reads as TGTGCCAGCAGCCGCCGAGGGAGGGAAGAAAAACTGTTTTTT. Translation gives CASSRRGREEKLFF. The full variable domain, in which reference TRBV27 and TRBJ1-4 provide the parts outside the CDR3, is EAQVTQNPRYLITVTGKKLTVTCSQNMNHEYMSWYRQDPGLGLRQIYYSMNVEVTDKGDVPEGYKVSRKEKRNFPLILESPSPNQTSLYFCASSRRGREEKLFFGSGTQLSVL.

This chain connects TRBV5-1 to TRBJ2-7; 10 bases match TRBD1. Germline values: CDR1 SGHRS, CDR2 YFSETQ. The CDR3 extends over 15 amino acids. V dropped 4 bases and J dropped 1; count of bases not matched to a gene: 5. This chain's CDR3 is CASSHRDRGSYEQYF. The CDR3 DNA follows: TGCGCCAGCAGCCATCGGGACAGGGGTTCCTACGAGCAGTACTTC. The full variable domain, rest sourced from reference TRBV5-1 and TRBJ2-7, is KAGVTQTPRYLIKTRGQQVTLSCSPISGHRSVSWYQQTPGQGLQFLFEYFSETQRNKGNFPGRFSGRQFSNSRSEMNVSTLELGDSALYLCASSHRDRGSYEQYFGPGTRLTVT.